The 9 T cell receptor beta chains listed next were all sequenced from one sample in a study of a mutant IDH1 vaccine in newly diagnosed glioma (dated by TCRdb to about 2021). The sample's time point label is to be understood as: week 47, end of study. A 20-mer mutant IDH1 peptide at 300 micrograms in Montanide made up each vaccine dose, which was injected subcutaneously together with topical imiquimod. What these receptors recognize is not known. Receptors were amplified or captured by the immunoSEQ multiplex PCR assay. Drawn from immuneACCESS, this table holds only the in-frame rearrangements with V and J called that TCRdb kept. Clones are partly lost; checked studies trace under half to an unresolved V gene and leave the rest unexplained. This sample comprises fewer than 60,000 clones, 65% of them detected only once. The ten top clones hold 4% to 6% of the sample. The material was peripheral blood mononuclear cells (PBMCs), obtained from a glioma patient whose treatment included an IDH1 peptide vaccine. All receptors derive from a man aged 40-49 years with glioma. Some clones in this sample may be carry-over from other donors' samples.

Of note for this clone: Compared with germline, one end of the junction differs, possibly owing to a read error. This chain links TRBV6-1 with TRBJ1-4, with a tentative D call TRBD1 (6 bases). The germline gives CDR1 MNHNS, CDR2 SASEGT. This CDR3 is built from 14 residues. As DNA, the CDR3 is TGTGCCAGCAGGGAAGGGGGGACGGATGAAAAACTGTTTTTT. Encoded protein: CASREGGTDEKLFF.

This chain connects TRBV5-6 to TRBJ1-1; the D gene is possibly TRBD1 (5 bases). Trimming took off 5 bases at V and 0 bases at J, with 11 bases between the two ends. Germline CDR1 reads SGHDT; CDR2 reads YYEEEE. This CDR3 comprises 14 residues. The CDR3 DNA sequence: TGTGCCAGCAGACTGGGACCGCTGAACACTGAAGCTTTCTTT. Protein sequence: CASRLGPLNTEAFF.

This clone was counted a few times. The V gene is TRBV5-1, the J gene TRBJ1-3; possibly TRBD1 for D (5 bases). The CDR3 has 12 amino acids. Deletions cut 6 bases from V and 8 bases from J, with 12 bases between. Germline lookup yields CDR1 SGHRS and CDR2 YFSETQ. CDR3 in amino acids: CASTLGGDTIYF. The CDR3 DNA reads as TGCGCCAGCACCCTTGGGGGGGACACCATATATTTT.

V gene TRBV1 combines with J gene TRBJ1-2; the tabulated D call, TRBD1, remains unverified against the DNA. TRBV1 is a listed pseudogene. CDR3 length: 14 amino acids. The CDR3 bases are TGCACCAGCAACCCGCGAGGGGGTATCTATGGCTACACCTTC. Its translation is CTSNPRGGIYGYTF.

The chain joins TRBV5-6 to TRBJ2-6, with D unresolved. V shed 4 bases and J shed 0 bases, with 11 bases lying between them. Germline values: CDR1 SGHDT, CDR2 YYEEEE. This CDR3 has 16 amino acids. CDR3 residues: CASSHRRASGANVLTF. The CDR3, as DNA: TGTGCCAGCAGCCACCGACGGGCCTCTGGGGCCAACGTCCTGACTTTC.

This clone was observed a handful of times. J is TRBJ2-7 and V is TRBV13, with D perhaps matching TRBD1 (5 bases). Per germline, CDR1 PRHDT and CDR2 FYEKMQ (reference sequence). V was trimmed by 3 bases and J by 4 bases, leaving 13 bases between them. The length of the CDR3 is 14 residues. CDR3 amino acids: CASSFGGALYEQYF. CDR3 coding DNA: TGTGCCAGCAGCTTCGGTGGGGCTCTGTACGAGCAGTACTTC.

The chain combines TRBV15 with TRBJ2-5; 7 bases align to TRBD1. Germline lookup yields CDR1 LNHNV and CDR2 YYDKDF (reference sequence). J was trimmed by 5 bases and V by 2 bases; bases with no gene match: 8. There are 15 residues in the CDR3. This CDR3 reads CATSRPRGIDETQYF. As DNA, the CDR3 is TGTGCCACCAGCAGACCCAGGGGGATAGATGAGACCCAGTACTTC.

The rearrangement links TRBV2 to TRBJ1-5; 8 positions match TRBD1. The CDR3 covers 14 residues. Unmatched junction bases numbered 6, after V lost 8 bases and J lost 3 bases. The germline CDR1 and CDR2 sequences are SNHLY and FYNNEI. CDR3 sequence reads: CASAWTGYNQPQHF. The DNA for the CDR3 is TGTGCCAGCGCCTGGACAGGGTACAATCAGCCCCAGCATTTT.

The chain is built from TRBV30 and TRBJ2-7; 8 positions agree with TRBD2. V shed 7 bases, J shed 4 bases, and the junction held 6 bases outside the gene matches. The CDR3 has 12 residues. Per germline, CDR1 GTSNPN and CDR2 SVGIG (reference sequence). CDR3 nucleotides: TGTGCCTCCGCGGGGGGACCATACGAGCAGTACTTC. It codes for CASAGGPYEQYF. Looking up the rest from reference TRBV30 and TRBJ2-7 gives the full variable domain: SQTIHQWPATLVQPVGSPLSLECTVEGTSNPNLYWYRQAAGRGLQLLFYSVGIGQISSEVPQNLSASRPQDRQFILSSKKLLLSDSGFYLCASAGGPYEQYFGPGTRLTVT.